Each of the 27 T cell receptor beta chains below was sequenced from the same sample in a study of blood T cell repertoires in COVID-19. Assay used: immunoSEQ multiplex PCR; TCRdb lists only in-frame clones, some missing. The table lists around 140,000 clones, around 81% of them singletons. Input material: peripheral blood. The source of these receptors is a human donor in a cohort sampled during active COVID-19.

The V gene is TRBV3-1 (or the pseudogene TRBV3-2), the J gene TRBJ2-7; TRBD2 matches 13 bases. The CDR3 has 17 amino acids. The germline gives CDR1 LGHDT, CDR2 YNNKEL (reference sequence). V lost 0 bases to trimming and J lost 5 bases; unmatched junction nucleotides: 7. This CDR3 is CASSQELAGGPWDEQYF. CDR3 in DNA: TGTGCCAGCAGCCAAGAACTAGCGGGAGGGCCCTGGGACGAGCAGTACTTC.

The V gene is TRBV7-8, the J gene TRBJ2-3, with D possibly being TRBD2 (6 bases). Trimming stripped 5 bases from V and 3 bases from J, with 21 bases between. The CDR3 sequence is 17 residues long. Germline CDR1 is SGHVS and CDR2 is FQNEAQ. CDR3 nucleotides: TGTGCCAGCAGCCTACCCGCGGAAGGGAGGAGGACAGATACGCAGTATTTT. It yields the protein CASSLPAEGRRTDTQYF.

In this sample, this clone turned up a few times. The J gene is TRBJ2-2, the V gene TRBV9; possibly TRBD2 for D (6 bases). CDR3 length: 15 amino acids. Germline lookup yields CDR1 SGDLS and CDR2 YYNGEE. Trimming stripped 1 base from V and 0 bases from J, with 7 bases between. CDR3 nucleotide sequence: TGTGCCAGCAGCGTATGGGACTCGAACACCGGGGAGCTGTTTTTT. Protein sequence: CASSVWDSNTGELFF. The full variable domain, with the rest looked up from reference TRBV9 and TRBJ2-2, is DSGVTQTPKHLITATGQRVTLRCSPRSGDLSVYWYQQSLDQGLQFLIQYYNGEERAKGNILERFSAQQFPDLHSELNLSSLELGDSALYFCASSVWDSNTGELFFGEGSRLTVL.

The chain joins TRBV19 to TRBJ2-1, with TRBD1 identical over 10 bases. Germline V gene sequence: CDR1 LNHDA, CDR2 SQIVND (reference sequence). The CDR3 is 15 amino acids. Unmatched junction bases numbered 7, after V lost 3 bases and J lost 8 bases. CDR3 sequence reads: CASSIWDRGRDEQFF. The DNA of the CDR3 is TGTGCCAGTAGTATTTGGGACAGGGGAAGAGATGAGCAGTTCTTC. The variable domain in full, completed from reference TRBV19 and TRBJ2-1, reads DGGITQSPKYLFRKEGQNVTLSCEQNLNHDAMYWYRQDPGQGLRLIYYSQIVNDFQKGDIAEGYSVSREKKESFPLTVTSAQKNPTAFYLCASSIWDRGRDEQFFGPGTRLTVL.

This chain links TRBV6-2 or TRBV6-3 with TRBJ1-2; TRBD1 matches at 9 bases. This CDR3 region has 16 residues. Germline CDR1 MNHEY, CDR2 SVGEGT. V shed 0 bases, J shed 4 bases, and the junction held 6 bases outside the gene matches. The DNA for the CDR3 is TGTGCCAGCAGTTACTCGAGGGGACAGGGTTTCTATGGCTACACCTTC. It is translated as CASSYSRGQGFYGYTF.

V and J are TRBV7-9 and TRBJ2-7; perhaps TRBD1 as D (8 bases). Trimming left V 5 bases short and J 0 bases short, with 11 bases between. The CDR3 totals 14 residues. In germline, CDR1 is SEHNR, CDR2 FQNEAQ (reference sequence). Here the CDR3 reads CASSHRGGSYEQYF. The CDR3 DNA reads TGTGCCAGCAGCCACAGGGGGGGCTCCTACGAGCAGTACTTC.

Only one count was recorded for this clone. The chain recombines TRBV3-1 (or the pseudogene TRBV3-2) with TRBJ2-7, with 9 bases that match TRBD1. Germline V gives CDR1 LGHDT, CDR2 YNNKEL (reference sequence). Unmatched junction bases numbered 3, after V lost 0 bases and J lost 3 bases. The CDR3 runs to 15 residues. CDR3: CASSQDGTGSYEQYF. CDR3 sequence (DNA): TGTGCCAGCAGCCAAGATGGGACAGGGAGCTACGAGCAGTACTTC.

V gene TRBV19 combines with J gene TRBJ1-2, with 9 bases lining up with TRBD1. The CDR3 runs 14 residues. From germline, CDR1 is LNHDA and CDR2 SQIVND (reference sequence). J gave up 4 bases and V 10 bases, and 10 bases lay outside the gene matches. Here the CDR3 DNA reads TGTGCCACAGCCGGGACAGGGATGGGCTATGGCTACACCTTC. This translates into CATAGTGMGYGYTF.

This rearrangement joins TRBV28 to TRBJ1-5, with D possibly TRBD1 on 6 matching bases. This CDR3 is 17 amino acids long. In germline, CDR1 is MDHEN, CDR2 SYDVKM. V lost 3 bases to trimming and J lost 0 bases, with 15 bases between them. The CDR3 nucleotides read TGTGCCAGCAGTTTCCCCGGGACATTTCATAGCAATCAGCCCCAGCATTTT. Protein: CASSFPGTFHSNQPQHF.

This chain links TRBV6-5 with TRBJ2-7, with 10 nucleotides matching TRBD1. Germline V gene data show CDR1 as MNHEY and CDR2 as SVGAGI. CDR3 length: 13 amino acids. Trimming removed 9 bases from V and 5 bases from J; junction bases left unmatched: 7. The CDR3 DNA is TGTGCCAGAAACCGGGACAGGGGCCACGAGCAGTACTTC. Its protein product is CARNRDRGHEQYF.

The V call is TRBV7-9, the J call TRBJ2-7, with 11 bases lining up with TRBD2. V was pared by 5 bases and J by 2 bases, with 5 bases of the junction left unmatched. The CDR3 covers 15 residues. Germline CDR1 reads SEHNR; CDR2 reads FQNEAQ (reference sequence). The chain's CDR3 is CASSATSGGPYEQYF. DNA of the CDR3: TGTGCCAGCAGCGCAACTAGCGGGGGACCCTACGAGCAGTACTTC. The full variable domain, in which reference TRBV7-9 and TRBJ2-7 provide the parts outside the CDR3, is DTGVSQNPRHKITKRGQNVTFRCDPISEHNRLYWYRQTLGQGPEFLTYFQNEAQLEKSRLLSDRFSAERPKGSFSTLEIQRTEQGDSAMYLCASSATSGGPYEQYFGPGTRLTVT.

The CDR3 nucleotides are TGTGCCAGCAGTGATAGGGGGACTAGCGGGAGTAATAGAGATACGCAGTATTTT. Protein product: CASSDRGTSGSNRDTQYF. This chain connects TRBV25-1 to TRBJ2-3, with 14 bases matching TRBD2. CDR1 MGHDK and CDR2 SYGVNS come from the germline V gene. There are 18 residues in the CDR3. V dropped 3 bases and J dropped 5; count of bases not matched to a gene: 10.

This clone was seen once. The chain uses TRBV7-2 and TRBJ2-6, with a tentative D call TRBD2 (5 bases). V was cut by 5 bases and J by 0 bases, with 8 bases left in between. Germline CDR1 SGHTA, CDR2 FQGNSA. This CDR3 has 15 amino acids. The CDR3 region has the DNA TGTGCCAGCAGCACACGGGGCTCTGGGGCCAACGTCCTGACTTTC. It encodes CASSTRGSGANVLTF.

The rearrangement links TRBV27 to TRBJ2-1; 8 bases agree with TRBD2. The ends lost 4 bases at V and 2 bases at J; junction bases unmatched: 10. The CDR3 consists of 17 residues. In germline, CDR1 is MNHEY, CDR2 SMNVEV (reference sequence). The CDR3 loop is CASSYPGRGATYNEQFF. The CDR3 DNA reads TGTGCCAGCAGTTATCCCGGGAGGGGTGCCACCTACAATGAGCAGTTCTTC.

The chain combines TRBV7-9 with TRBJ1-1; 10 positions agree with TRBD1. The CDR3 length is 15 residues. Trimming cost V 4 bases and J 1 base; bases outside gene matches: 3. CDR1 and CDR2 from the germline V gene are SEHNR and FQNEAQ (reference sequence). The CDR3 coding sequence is TGTGCCAGCAGCTGGGACAGGGGAGCGAACACTGAAGCTTTCTTT. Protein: CASSWDRGANTEAFF.

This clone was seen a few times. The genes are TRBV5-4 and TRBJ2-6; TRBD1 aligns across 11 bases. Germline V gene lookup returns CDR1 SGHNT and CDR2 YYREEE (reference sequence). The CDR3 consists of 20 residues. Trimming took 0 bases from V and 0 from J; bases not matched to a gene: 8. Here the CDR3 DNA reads TGTGCCAGCAGCTTGGATAGGAGTGGACAGGGGGCCTCTGGGGCCAACGTCCTGACTTTC. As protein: CASSLDRSGQGASGANVLTF.

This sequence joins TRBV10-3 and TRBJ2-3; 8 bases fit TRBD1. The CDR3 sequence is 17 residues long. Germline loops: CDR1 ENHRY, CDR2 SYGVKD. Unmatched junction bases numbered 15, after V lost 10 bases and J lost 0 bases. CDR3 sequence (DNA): TGTGCCACCAGGACAGGGCCGGGAAGCGTCAGCACAGATACGCAGTATTTT. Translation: CATRTGPGSVSTDTQYF.

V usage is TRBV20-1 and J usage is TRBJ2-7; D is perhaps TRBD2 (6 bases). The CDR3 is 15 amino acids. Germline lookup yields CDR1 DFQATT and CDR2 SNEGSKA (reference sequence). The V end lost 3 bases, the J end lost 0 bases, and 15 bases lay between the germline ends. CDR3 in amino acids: CSASQLADHSYEQYF. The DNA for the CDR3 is TGCAGTGCTAGTCAGTTAGCGGATCACTCCTACGAGCAGTACTTC.

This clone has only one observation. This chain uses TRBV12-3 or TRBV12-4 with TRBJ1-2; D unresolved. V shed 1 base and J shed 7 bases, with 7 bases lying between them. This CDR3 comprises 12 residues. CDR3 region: CASSLGQFGYTF. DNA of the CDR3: TGTGCCAGCAGTTTAGGGCAGTTTGGCTACACCTTC.

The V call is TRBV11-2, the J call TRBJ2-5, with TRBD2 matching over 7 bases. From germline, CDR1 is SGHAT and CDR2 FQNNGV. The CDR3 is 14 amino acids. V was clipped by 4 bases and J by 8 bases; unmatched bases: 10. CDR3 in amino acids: CASSSWEGKRTQYF. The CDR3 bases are TGTGCCAGCAGCTCCTGGGAGGGCAAGAGAACCCAGTACTTC.

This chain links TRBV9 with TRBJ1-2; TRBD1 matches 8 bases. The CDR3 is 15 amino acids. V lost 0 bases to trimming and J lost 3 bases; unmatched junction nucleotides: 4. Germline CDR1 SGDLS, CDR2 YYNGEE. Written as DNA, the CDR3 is TGTGCCAGCAGCGTAGCCGCGGGACAGGACTATGGCTACACCTTC. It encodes CASSVAAGQDYGYTF.

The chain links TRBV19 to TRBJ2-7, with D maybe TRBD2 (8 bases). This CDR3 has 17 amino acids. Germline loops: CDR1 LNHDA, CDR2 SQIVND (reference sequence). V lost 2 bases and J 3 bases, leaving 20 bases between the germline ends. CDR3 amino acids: CASSIKGTAGALYEQYF. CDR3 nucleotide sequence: TGTGCCAGTAGTATAAAGGGGACAGCGGGGGCCCTCTACGAGCAGTACTTC.

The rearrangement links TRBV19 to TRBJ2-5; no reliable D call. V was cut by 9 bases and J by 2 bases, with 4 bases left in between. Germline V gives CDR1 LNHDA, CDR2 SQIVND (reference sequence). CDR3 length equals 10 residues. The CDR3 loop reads CARLQETQYF. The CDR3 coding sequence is TGTGCCAGACTACAAGAGACCCAGTACTTC.

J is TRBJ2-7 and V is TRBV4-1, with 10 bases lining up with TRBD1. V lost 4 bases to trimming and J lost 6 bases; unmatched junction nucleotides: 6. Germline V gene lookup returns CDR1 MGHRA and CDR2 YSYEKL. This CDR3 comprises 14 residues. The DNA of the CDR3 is TGCGCCAGCAGCCTGACAGGGGGCCAATTCGAGCAGTACTTC. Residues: CASSLTGGQFEQYF.

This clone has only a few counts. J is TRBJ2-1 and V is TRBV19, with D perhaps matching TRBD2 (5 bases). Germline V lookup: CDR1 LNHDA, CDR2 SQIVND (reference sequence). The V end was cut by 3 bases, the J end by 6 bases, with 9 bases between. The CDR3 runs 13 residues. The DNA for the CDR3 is TGTGCCAGTAGTATTTGGGCGGGCAATGAGCAGTTCTTC. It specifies CASSIWAGNEQFF.

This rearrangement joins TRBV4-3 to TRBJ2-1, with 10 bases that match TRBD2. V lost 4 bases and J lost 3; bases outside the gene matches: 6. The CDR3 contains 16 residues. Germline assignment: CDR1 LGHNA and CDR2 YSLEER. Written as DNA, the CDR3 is TGCGCCAGCAGCCTATGGCTAGCGGGGGTCTACAATGAGCAGTTCTTC. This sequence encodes CASSLWLAGVYNEQFF.

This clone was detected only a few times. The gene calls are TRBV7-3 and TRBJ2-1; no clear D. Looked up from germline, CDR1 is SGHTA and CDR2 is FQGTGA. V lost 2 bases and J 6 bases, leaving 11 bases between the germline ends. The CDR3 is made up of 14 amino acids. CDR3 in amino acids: CASSLDQNRNEQFF. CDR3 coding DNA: TGTGCCAGCAGCTTAGATCAGAACCGCAATGAGCAGTTCTTC.